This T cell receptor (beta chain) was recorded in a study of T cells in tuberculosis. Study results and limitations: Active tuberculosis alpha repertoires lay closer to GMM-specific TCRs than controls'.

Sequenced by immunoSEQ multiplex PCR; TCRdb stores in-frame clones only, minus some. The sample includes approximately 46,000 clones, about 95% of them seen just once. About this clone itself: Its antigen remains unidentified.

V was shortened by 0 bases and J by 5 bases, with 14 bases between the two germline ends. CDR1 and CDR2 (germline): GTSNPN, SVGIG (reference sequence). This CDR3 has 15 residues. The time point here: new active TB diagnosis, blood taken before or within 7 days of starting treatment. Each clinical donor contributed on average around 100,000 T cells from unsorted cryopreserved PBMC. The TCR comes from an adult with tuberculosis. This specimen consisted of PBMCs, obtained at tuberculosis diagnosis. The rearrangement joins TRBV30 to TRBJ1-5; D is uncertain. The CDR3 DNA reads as TGTGCCTGGAGTGTACCGGGAAGTAGAGATCAGCCCCAGCATTTT. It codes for CAWSVPGSRDQPQHF. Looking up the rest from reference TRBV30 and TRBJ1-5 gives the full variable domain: SQTIHQWPATLVQPVGSPLSLECTVEGTSNPNLYWYRQAAGRGLQLLFYSVGIGQISSEVPQNLSASRPQDRQFILSSKKLLLSDSGFYLCAWSVPGSRDQPQHFGDGTRLSIL.